This is a list of T cell receptor beta chains from one sample in a study of cytomegalovirus exposure and HLA in healthy donors. The protocol was immunoSEQ multiplex PCR, while the TCRdb copy is restricted to in-frame clones and leaves out a portion. This repertoire shows about 140,000 clones, almost 85% found once; its top ten account for around 2%. Source material: PBMCs. The receptor set was obtained from a woman aged 40-49 years in good health and CMV-seronegative. Each CDR3 is given with its conserved first and last residue. The order of the fields is D gene, clone size, J gene, V gene, CDR3 protein, CDR3 DNA. A D gene is named only where the DNA matches it firmly. Clone sizes are given selectively: once, few, many, or a class where the clone is expanded.

TRBD2 - TRBJ2-5 TRBV5-4 CASSLGASGNQETQYF TGTGCCAGCAGCTTGGGCGCCAGCGGGAACCAAGAGACCCAGTACTTC
TRBD2 - TRBJ2-1 TRBV9 CASSPGTSGRVYNEQFF TGTGCCAGCAGCCCAGGGACTAGCGGGAGGGTTTACAATGAGCAGTTCTTC
TRBD1 - TRBJ2-7 TRBV28 CASKDRAPYEQYF TGTGCCAGCAAGGACAGGGCCCCCTACGAGCAGTACTTC
TRBD1 - TRBJ1-5 TRBV4-1 CASSTGQGGSQPQHF TGCGCCAGCAGCACCGGACAGGGTGGCAGTCAGCCCCAGCATTTT
TRBD1 - TRBJ1-4 TRBV18 CASSAGTGILRGNEKLFF TGTGCCAGCTCAGCCGGGACAGGGATCTTGCGTGGTAATGAAAAACTGTTTTTT
- once TRBJ1-1 TRBV6-5 CASSTQRLGGTEAFF TGTGCCAGCAGTACACAACGTCTGGGGGGCACTGAAGCTTTCTTT
TRBD1 - TRBJ2-5 TRBV28 CASSSRQGAGETQYF TGTGCCAGCAGTTCAAGACAGGGGGCTGGGGAGACCCAGTACTTC
TRBD2 - TRBJ2-1 TRBV11-2 CASSSRPEGLVFNEQFF TGTGCCAGCAGCTCAAGGCCTGAGGGACTAGTGTTCAATGAGCAGTTCTTC
TRBD1 - TRBJ1-2 TRBV7-8 CASSIQGAEGYTF TGTGCCAGCAGCATCCAGGGGGCCGAGGGCTACACCTTC
TRBD1 - TRBJ2-7 TRBV19 CASSRDRVPLGEQYF TGTGCCAGTAGTAGGGACAGGGTCCCACTAGGCGAGCAGTACTTC
- - TRBJ1-2 TRBV9 CASSVDVEALTNYGYTF TGTGCCAGCAGCGTAGATGTTGAGGCACTAACTAACTATGGCTACACCTTC
- - TRBJ2-3 TRBV7-9 CASSAESGTQYF TGTGCCAGCAGCGCGGAGAGCGGTACGCAGTATTTT
TRBD2 - TRBJ2-7 TRBV19 CASSIMAGAGEQYF TGTGCCAGTAGTATTATGGCGGGAGCGGGGGAGCAGTACTTC
- - TRBJ2-3 TRBV29-1 CSVVPRSTDTQYF TGCAGCGTTGTCCCCAGGAGCACAGATACGCAGTATTTT
TRBD1 - TRBJ2-7 TRBV19 CASSTGDRGSPYEQYF TGTGCCAGTAGTACCGGGGACAGGGGTTCCCCCTACGAGCAGTACTTC
TRBD1 - TRBJ2-1 TRBV5-4 CASSLLAGQGPYNEQFF TGTGCCAGCAGCTTGCTAGCCGGACAGGGCCCCTACAATGAGCAGTTCTTC
TRBD2 - TRBJ2-1 TRBV11-3 CASSLAGTSGYNEQFF TGTGCCAGCAGCTTAGCGGGGACTAGCGGATACAATGAGCAGTTCTTC
- - TRBJ2-1 TRBV11-3 CASSSGAGVSHNEQFF TGTGCCAGCAGCTCAGGGGCGGGAGTAAGCCACAATGAGCAGTTCTTC
TRBD1 - TRBJ1-1 TRBV7-9 CASSSRDRGGITEAFF TGTGCCAGCAGCTCCCGGGACAGGGGGGGAATCACTGAAGCTTTCTTT
- - TRBJ1-2 TRBV6-6 CASSYSDRYYGYTF TGTGCCAGCAGTTACTCCGACAGGTACTATGGCTACACCTTC
TRBD1 - TRBJ2-7 TRBV28 CASRSGQGASYEQYF TGTGCCAGCAGGTCCGGACAGGGGGCCTCCTACGAGCAGTACTTC
- - TRBJ2-1 TRBV20-1 CSARDPNEQFF TGCAGTGCTAGAGATCCAAATGAGCAGTTCTTC
- - TRBJ1-4 TRBV30 CAWSMRVTNEKLFF TGTGCCTGGAGTATGCGGGTAACGAATGAAAAACTGTTTTTT
- few TRBJ2-1 TRBV4-3 CASSQVLGVAYNEQFF TGCGCCAGCAGCCAAGTTCTCGGTGTGGCCTACAATGAGCAGTTCTTC
TRBD1 few TRBJ2-3 TRBV7-9 CASSLGTGGVRVTDTQYF TGTGCCAGCAGCTTGGGGACAGGTGGTGTGAGGGTCACAGATACGCAGTATTTT
TRBD1 - TRBJ1-1 TRBV28 CASSSTGWSTEAFF TGTGCCAGCAGTTCGACAGGGTGGAGCACTGAAGCTTTCTTT
- - TRBJ1-5 TRBV18 CASSPRGGEDSNQPQHF TGTGCCAGCTCACCACGGGGGGGTGAAGATAGCAATCAGCCCCAGCATTTT
- - TRBJ2-7 TRBV27 CASSPERLSYEQYF TGTGCCAGCAGTCCGGAGCGGCTATCCTACGAGCAGTACTTC
TRBD2 once TRBJ2-1 TRBV7-9 CASSLVGTSEYNEQFF TGTGCCAGCAGCTTAGTAGGGACTAGCGAATACAATGAGCAGTTCTTC
TRBD2 once TRBJ2-1 TRBV2 CASRGLAVDQFF TGTGCCAGCAGGGGACTAGCGGTAGATCAGTTCTTC
TRBD1 - TRBJ2-7 TRBV18 CASSPRDRGYEQYF TGTGCCAGCTCACCTAGGGACAGGGGCTACGAGCAGTACTTC
TRBD2 - TRBJ2-1 TRBV10-3 CAISESPREGHEQFF TGTGCCATCAGTGAGTCACCCCGGGAGGGCCATGAGCAGTTCTTC
- - TRBJ1-4 TRBV27 CASSLTSRINEKLFF TGTGCCAGCAGTTTAACAAGCAGGATTAATGAAAAACTGTTTTTT
TRBD1 - TRBJ2-2 TRBV7-9 CASSSSDREYTGELFF TGTGCCAGCAGCTCGTCGGACAGGGAGTACACCGGGGAGCTGTTTTTT
TRBD1 - TRBJ2-7 TRBV28 CASSVRDRALEQYF TGTGCCAGCAGTGTGCGGGACAGGGCTTTGGAGCAGTACTTC
- - TRBJ1-1 TRBV29-1 CSAYQGNTEAFF TGCAGCGCCTACCAGGGGAACACTGAAGCTTTCTTT
- - TRBJ2-2 TRBV13 CASSLGGALTGELFF TGTGCCAGCAGCTTAGGAGGGGCTCTCACCGGGGAGCTGTTTTTT
- few TRBJ2-7 TRBV19 CASSWSAGLLAYEQYF TGTGCCAGTAGTTGGAGTGCAGGGCTTTTGGCCTACGAGCAGTACTTC
TRBD1 - TRBJ2-2 TRBV29-1 CSVGQGAYGELFF TGCAGCGTCGGACAGGGGGCGTATGGGGAGCTGTTTTTT
TRBD2 - TRBJ2-7 TRBV18 CASSEKGLAGGEQYF TGTGCCAGCTCTGAGAAGGGTTTAGCGGGAGGCGAGCAGTACTTC
TRBD1 - TRBJ1-1 TRBV29-1 CSADRVRAFF TGCAGCGCTGACAGGGTTAGGGCTTTCTTT
TRBD2 - TRBJ2-7 TRBV7-2 CASSRTSGTYF TGTGCCAGCAGCCGGACTAGCGGGACGTACTTC
- - TRBJ2-2 TRBV5-1 CASSSAISAGELFF TGCGCCAGCAGCTCCGCCATATCAGCCGGGGAGCTGTTTTTT
- - TRBJ1-5 TRBV18 CASSPGVYGNQPQHF TGTGCCAGCTCACCAGGAGTTTATGGCAATCAGCCCCAGCATTTT
- - TRBJ1-2 TRBV4-3 CASSQDIRGGGYGYTF TGCGCCAGCAGCCAAGACATCAGGGGTGGGGGCTATGGCTACACCTTC
TRBD1 - TRBJ1-4 TRBV11-2 CASSLQDRINEKLFF TGTGCCAGCAGCCTTCAGGACAGGATTAATGAAAAACTGTTTTTT
- once TRBJ2-6 TRBV4-2 CASSQEPSSGANVLTF TGTGCCAGCAGCCAAGAGCCGAGTTCTGGGGCCAACGTCCTGACTTTC
- - TRBJ2-1 TRBV7-6 CASSEMTGDLNEQFF TGTGCCAGCAGCGAAATGACTGGAGACCTGAATGAGCAGTTCTTC
- - TRBJ2-3 TRBV10-3 CAISDRADTQYF TGTGCCATCAGTGACAGGGCAGATACGCAGTATTTT
- - TRBJ2-2 TRBV19 CASSIAVTGELFF TGTGCCAGTAGTATAGCCGTTACCGGGGAGCTGTTTTTT
TRBD2 - TRBJ2-7 TRBV11-3 CASSSLAGGGEQYF TGTGCCAGCAGCTCTCTAGCGGGAGGAGGCGAGCAGTACTTC
TRBD2 - TRBJ2-6 TRBV28 CASSLFVGGRQYSGANVLTF TGTGCCAGCAGTTTATTTGTGGGAGGGAGGCAGTACTCTGGGGCCAACGTCCTGACTTTC
TRBD2 - TRBJ2-1 TRBV5-1 CASSLAGTSGVLGWEQFF TGCGCCAGCAGCTTGGCGGGGACTAGCGGAGTTTTGGGTTGGGAGCAGTTCTTC
TRBD2 - TRBJ2-3 TRBV19 CASSTLAESTDTQYF TGTGCCAGTAGTACGCTAGCGGAGAGCACAGATACGCAGTATTTT
- - TRBJ2-2 TRBV5-8 CASSHPPGGQTYANTGELFF TGTGCCAGCAGTCACCCGCCGGGCGGACAGACATACGCGAACACCGGGGAGCTGTTTTTT
TRBD1 - TRBJ1-2 TRBV9 CASSEGTGGNYGYTF TGTGCCAGCAGCGAGGGGACAGGAGGTAACTATGGCTACACCTTC
TRBD1 - TRBJ2-2 TRBV4-2 CASSQAQGRGNGELFF TGTGCCAGCAGCCAAGCCCAAGGCAGGGGGAACGGGGAGCTGTTTTTT
- - TRBJ2-7 TRBV25-1 CASSLLSEQYF TGTGCCAGCAGTTTGTTGAGCGAGCAGTACTTC
TRBD1 - TRBJ1-5 TRBV10-3 CAISGQGGNQPQHF TGTGCCATCAGTGGACAGGGGGGCAATCAGCCCCAGCATTTT